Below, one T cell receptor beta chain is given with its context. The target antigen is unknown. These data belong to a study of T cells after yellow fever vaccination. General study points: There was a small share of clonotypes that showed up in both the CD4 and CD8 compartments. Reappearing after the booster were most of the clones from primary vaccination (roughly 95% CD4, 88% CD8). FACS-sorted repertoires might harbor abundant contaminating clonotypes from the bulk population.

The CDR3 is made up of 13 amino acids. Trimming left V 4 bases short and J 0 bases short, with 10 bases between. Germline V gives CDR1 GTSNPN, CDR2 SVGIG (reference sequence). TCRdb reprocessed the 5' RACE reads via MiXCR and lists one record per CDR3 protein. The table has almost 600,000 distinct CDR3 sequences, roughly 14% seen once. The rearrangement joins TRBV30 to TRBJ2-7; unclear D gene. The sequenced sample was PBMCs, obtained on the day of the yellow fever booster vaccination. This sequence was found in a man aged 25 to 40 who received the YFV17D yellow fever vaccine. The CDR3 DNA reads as TGTGCCTGGATGGGATCCTCCTCCTACGAGCAGTACTTC. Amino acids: CAWMGSSSYEQYF.